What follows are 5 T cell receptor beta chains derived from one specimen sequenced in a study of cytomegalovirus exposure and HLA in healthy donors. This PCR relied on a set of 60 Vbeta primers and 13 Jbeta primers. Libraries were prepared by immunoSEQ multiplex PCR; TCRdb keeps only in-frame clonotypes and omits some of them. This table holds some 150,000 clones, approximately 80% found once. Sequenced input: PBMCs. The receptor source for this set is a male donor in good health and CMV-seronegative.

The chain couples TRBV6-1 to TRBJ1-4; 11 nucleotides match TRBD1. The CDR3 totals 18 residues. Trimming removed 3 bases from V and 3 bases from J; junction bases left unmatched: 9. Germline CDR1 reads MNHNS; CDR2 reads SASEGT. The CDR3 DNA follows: TGTGCCAGCAGTGATTATGTGGGACAGGGGGGCTCTAATGAAAAACTGTTTTTT. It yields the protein CASSDYVGQGGSNEKLFF.

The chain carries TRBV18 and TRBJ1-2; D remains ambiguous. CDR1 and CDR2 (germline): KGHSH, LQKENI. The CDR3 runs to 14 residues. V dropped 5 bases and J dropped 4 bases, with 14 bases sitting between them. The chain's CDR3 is CASSSGGRIYGYTF. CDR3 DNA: TGTGCCAGCTCATCAGGAGGACGGATCTATGGCTACACCTTC.

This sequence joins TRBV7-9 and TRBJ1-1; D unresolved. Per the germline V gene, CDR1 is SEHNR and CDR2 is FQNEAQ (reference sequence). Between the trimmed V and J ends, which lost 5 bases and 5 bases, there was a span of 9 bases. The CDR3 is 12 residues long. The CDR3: CASSDTVTEAFF. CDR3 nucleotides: TGTGCCAGCAGCGACACAGTAACTGAAGCTTTCTTT.

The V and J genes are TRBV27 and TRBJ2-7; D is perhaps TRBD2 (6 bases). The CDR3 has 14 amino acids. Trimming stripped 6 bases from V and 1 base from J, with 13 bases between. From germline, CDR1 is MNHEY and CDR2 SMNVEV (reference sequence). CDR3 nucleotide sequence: TGTGCCAGCAGCCCCTTTGGGAGGTCCTACGAGCAGTACTTC. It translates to CASSPFGRSYEQYF.

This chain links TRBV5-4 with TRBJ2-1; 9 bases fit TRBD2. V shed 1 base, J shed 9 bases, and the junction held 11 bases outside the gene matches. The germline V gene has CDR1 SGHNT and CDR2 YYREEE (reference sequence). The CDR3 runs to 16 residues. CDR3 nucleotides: TGTGCCAGCAGCTTGTTAACGGGACTAGCCTCCAGTGAGCAGTTCTTC. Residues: CASSLLTGLASSEQFF.